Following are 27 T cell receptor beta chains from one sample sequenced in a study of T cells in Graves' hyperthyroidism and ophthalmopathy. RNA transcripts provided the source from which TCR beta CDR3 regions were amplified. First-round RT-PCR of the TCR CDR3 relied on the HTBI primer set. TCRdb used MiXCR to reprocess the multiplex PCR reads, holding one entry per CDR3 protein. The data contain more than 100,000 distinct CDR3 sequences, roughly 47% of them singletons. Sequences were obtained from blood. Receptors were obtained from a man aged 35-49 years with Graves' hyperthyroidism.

CDR3 sequence (DNA): TGCAGCGTTGGAGGTTCCACTGAAGCTTTCTTT. This codes for CSVGGSTEAFF. V is TRBV29-1 and J is TRBJ1-1, with no clear D. Trimming cost V 4 bases and J 4 bases, with 7 bases left between them. CDR3 length: 11 amino acids. The germline CDR1 and CDR2 sequences are SQVTM and ANQGSEA.

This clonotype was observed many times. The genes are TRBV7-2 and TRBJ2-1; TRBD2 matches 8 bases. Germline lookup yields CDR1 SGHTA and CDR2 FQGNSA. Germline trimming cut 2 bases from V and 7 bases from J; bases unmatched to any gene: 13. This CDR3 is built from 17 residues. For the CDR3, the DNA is TGTGCCAGCAGCTTAATTCCCGGGGGGGTCACTAATAATGAGCAGTTCTTC. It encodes CASSLIPGGVTNNEQFF.

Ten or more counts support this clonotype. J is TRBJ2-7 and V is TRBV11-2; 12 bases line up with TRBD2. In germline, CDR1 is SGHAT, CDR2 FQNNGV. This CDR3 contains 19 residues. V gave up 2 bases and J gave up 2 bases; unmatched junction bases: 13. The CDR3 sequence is CASSLMKLAGGHTTYEQYF. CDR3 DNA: TGTGCCAGCAGCTTAATGAAGCTAGCGGGAGGGCATACTACCTACGAGCAGTACTTC. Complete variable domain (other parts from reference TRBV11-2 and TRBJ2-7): EAGVAQSPRYKIIEKRQSVAFWCNPISGHATLYWYQQILGQGPKLLIQFQNNGVVDDSQLPKDRFSAERLKGVDSTLKIQPAKLEDSAVYLCASSLMKLAGGHTTYEQYFGPGTRLTVT.

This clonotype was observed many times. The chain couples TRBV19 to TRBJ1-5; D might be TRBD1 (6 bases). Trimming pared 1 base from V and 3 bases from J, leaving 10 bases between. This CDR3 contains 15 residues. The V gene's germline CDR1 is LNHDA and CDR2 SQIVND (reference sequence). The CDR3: CASSIVTGSNQPQHF. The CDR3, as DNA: TGTGCCAGTAGTATAGTAACAGGGTCCAATCAGCCCCAGCATTTT. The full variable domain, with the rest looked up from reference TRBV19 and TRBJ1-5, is DGGITQSPKYLFRKEGQNVTLSCEQNLNHDAMYWYRQDPGQGLRLIYYSQIVNDFQKGDIAEGYSVSREKKESFPLTVTSAQKNPTAFYLCASSIVTGSNQPQHFGDGTRLSIL.

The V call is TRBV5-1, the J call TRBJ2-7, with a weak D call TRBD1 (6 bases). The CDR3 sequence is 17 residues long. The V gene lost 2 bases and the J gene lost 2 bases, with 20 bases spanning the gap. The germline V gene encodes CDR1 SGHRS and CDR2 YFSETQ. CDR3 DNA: TGCGCCAGCAGCTTAGGGCTGGGGGCCACACAAACCTACGAGCAGTACTTC. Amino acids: CASSLGLGATQTYEQYF.

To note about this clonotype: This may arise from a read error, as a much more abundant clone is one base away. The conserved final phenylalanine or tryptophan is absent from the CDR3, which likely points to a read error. CDR3 DNA: TGTGCCAGCAGCCAAGTTGGGACTGAAGCTTTCTCT. It translates to CASSQVGTEAFS. V and J are TRBV9 and TRBJ1-1; D is unclear. The V gene's germline CDR1 is SGDLS and CDR2 YYNGEE. Between the trimmed V and J ends, which lost 4 bases and 5 bases, there was a span of 9 bases. The CDR3 length is 12 residues.

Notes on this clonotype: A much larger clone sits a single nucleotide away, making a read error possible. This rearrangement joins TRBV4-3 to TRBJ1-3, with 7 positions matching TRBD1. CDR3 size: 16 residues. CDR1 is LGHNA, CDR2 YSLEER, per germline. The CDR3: CASSQGQGGSGNTTYF. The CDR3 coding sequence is TGCGCCAGCAGCCAAGGACAGGGAGGATCAGGAAACACCACATATTTT.

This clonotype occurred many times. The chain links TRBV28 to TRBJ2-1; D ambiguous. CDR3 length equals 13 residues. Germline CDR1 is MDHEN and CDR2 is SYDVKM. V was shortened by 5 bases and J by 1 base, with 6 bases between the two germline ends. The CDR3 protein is CASSDSSYNEQFF. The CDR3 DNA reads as TGTGCCAGCAGTGACTCTTCCTACAATGAGCAGTTCTTC.

CDR3 residues: CASSGQLNTEAFF. The CDR3 DNA reads as TGTGCCAGCTCCGGACAGCTGAACACTGAAGCTTTCTTT. This chain connects TRBV7-9 to TRBJ1-1; maybe TRBD1 (6 bases). Trimming pared 8 bases from V and 0 bases from J, leaving 10 bases between. Germline V gene lookup returns CDR1 SEHNR and CDR2 FQNEAQ (reference sequence). The CDR3 runs 13 residues.

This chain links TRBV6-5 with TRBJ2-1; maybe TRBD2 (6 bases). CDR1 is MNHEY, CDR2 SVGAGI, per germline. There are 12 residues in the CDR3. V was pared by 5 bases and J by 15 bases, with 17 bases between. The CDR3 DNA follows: TGTGCCAGCAGTAAGCCCGGGACTTTGCGGTTCTTC. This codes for CASSKPGTLRFF.

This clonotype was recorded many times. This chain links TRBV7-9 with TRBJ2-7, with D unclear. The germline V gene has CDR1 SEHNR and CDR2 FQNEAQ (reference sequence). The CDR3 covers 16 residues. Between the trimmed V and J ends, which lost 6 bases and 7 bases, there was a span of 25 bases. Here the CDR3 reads CASRSALDVVVQEQYF. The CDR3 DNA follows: TGTGCCAGCAGATCCGCCCTCGACGTGGTTGTACAAGAGCAGTACTTC.

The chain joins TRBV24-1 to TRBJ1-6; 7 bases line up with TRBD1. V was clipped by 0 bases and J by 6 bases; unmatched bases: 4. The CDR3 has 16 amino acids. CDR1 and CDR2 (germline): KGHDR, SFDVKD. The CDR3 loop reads CATSDLRQGGNSPLHF. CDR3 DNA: TGTGCCACCAGTGATTTGAGACAGGGAGGTAATTCACCCCTCCACTTT.

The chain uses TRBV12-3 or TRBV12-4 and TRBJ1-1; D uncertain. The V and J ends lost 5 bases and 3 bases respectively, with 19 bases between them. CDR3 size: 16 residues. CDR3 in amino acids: CASSPRSGTFDTEAFF. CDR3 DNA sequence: TGTGCCAGCAGTCCTAGATCCGGAACCTTCGACACTGAAGCTTTCTTT.

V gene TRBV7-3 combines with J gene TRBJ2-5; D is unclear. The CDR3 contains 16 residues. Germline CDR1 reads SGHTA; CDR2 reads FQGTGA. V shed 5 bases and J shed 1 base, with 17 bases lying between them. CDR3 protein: CASSPTGNAFQETQYF. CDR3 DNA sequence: TGTGCCAGCAGCCCGACGGGCAACGCCTTCCAAGAGACCCAGTACTTC.

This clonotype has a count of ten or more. CDR3 sequence reads: CSASQTALSGANVLTF. The CDR3 nucleotides are TGCAGTGCTAGCCAGACAGCGCTCTCTGGGGCCAACGTCCTGACTTTC. The rearrangement links TRBV20-1 to TRBJ2-6; weak D call: TRBD1 (5 bases). Per the germline V gene, CDR1 is DFQATT and CDR2 is SNEGSKA (reference sequence). With 3 bases removed from V and 0 bases from J, the gap between germline ends came to 12 bases. The CDR3 is made up of 16 amino acids.

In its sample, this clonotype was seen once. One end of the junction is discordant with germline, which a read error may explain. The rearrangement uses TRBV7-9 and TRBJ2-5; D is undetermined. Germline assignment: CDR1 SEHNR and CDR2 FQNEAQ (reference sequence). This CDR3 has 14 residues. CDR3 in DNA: TGTGCCAGCAGCGCCTACTTTGACCAAGGGACCCAGTACTTC. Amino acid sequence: CASSAYFDQGTQYF. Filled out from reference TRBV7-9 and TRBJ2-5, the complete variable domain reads DTGVSQNPRHKITKRGQNVTFRCDPISEHNRLYWYRQTLGQGPEFLTYFQNEAQLEKSRLLSDRFSAERPKGSFSTLEIQRTEQGDSAMYLCASSAYFDQGTQYFGPGTRLLVL.

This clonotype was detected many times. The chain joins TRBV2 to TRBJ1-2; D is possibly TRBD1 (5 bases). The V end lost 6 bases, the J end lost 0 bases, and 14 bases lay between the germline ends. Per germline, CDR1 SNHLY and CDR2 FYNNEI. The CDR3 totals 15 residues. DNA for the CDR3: TGTGCCAGCAGCCGGAGGACAACAGCTAACTATGGCTACACCTTC. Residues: CASSRRTTANYGYTF.

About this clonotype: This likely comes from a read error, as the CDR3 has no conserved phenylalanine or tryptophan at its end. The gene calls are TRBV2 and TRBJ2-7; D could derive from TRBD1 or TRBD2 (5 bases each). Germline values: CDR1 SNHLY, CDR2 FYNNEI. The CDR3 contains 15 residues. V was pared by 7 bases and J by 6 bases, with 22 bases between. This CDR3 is CASTDSLVGVGEQYL. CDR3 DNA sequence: TGTGCCAGCACCGACAGTCTAGTGGGAGTGGGCGAGCAGTACCTC.

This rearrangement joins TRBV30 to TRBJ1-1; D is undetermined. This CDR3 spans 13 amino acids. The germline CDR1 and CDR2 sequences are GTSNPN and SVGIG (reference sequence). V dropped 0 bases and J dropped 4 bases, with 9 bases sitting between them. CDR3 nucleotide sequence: TGTGCCTGGAGTGTACAGCAGACCACTGAAGCTTTCTTT. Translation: CAWSVQQTTEAFF.

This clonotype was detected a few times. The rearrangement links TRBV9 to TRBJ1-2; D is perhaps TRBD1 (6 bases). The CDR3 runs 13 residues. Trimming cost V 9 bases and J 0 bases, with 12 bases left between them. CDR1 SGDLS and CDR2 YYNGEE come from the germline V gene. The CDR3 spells CATRDKANYGYTF. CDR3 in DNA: TGTGCCACCAGGGACAAAGCTAACTATGGCTACACCTTC.

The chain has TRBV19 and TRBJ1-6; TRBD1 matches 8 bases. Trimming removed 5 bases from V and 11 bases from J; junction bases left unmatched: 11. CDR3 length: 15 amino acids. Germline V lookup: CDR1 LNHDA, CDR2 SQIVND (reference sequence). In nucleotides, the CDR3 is TGTGCCAGTAGTCCATCGGGGACAGGTCACCCACCCCTCCACTTT. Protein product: CASSPSGTGHPPLHF.

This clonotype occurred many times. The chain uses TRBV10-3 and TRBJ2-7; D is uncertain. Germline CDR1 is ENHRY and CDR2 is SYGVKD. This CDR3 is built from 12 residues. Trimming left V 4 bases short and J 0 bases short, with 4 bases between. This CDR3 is CAISGDSYEQYF. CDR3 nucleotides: TGTGCCATCAGTGGGGACTCCTACGAGCAGTACTTC.

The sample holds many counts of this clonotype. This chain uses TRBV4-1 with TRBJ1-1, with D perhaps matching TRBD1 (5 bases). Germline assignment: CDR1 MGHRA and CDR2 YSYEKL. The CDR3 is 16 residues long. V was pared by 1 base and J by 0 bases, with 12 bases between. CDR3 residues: CASSQAPGLMNTEAFF. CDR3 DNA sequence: TGCGCCAGCAGCCAAGCCCCAGGGCTCATGAACACTGAAGCTTTCTTT.

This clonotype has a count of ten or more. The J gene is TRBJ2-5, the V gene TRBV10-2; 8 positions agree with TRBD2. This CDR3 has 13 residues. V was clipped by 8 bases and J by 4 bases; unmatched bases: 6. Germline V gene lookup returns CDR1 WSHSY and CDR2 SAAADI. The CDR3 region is CASRSGVRETQYF. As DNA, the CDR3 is TGCGCCAGCCGTAGCGGGGTCAGAGAGACCCAGTACTTC.

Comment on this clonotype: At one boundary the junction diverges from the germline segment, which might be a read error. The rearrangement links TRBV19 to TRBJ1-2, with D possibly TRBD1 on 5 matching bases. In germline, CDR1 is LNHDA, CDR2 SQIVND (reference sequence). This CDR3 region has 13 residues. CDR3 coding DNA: TGTGCCAGTAAAGAACGTTGGGACTATGGCCACACCTTC. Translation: CASKERWDYGHTF.

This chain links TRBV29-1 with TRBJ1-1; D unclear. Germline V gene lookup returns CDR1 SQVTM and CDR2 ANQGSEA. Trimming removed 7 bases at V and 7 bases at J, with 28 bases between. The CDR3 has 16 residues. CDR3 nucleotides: TGCAGCGCCGATCCCTACCTAACTAGCGCCTACAATGAAGCTTTCTTT. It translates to CSADPYLTSAYNEAFF.

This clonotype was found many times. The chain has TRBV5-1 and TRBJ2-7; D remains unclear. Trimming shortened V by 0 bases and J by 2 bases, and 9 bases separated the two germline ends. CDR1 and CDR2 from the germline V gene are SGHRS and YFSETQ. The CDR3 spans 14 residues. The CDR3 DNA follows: TGCGCCAGCAGCTTGGGCTTTGGTCCCTACGAGCAGTACTTC. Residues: CASSLGFGPYEQYF.